This T cell receptor (beta chain) came from a study of human T cells and chemical hapten exposure. Before extraction, the whole blood was not fractionated, and total RNA was taken from it. This clonotype was observed a handful of times. MiXCR, run by TCRdb on the 5' RACE reads, gives a single entry per CDR3 protein. Seen here are around 100,000 distinct CDR3 sequences, approximately 19% observed once, and the top ten hold approximately 2.8%. The sequence derives from a human donor in good health.

The CDR3 is CASRQSTAQGKLFF. The CDR3 DNA is TGTGCCAGCAGGCAATCGACTGCCCAGGGAAAACTGTTTTTT. The chain combines TRBV5-5 with TRBJ1-4, with a weak D call TRBD1 (5 bases). Trimming took off 5 bases at V and 10 bases at J, with 18 bases between the two ends. The germline gives CDR1 SGHKS, CDR2 YYEKEE (reference sequence). This CDR3 is built from 14 residues. The whole variable domain, filled in from reference TRBV5-5 and TRBJ1-4, reads DAGVTQSPTHLIKTRGQQVTLRCSPISGHKSVSWYQQVLGQGPQFIFQYYEKEERGRGNFPDRFSARQFPNYSSELNVNALLLGDSALYLCASRQSTAQGKLFFGSGTQLSVL.